This T cell receptor (beta chain) emerged from a study of control samples from healthy donors and cancer patients. Method: immunoSEQ multiplex PCR; TCRdb's copy keeps in-frame clones and lacks some. Here the sample spans some 150,000 clones, roughly 95% being singletons. V dropped 6 bases and J dropped 8; count of bases not matched to a gene: 23. Germline V gives CDR1 LNHDA, CDR2 SQIVND (reference sequence). CDR3 length: 21 residues. The chain combines TRBV19 with TRBJ2-1; 15 bases fit TRBD2. The sequencing sample was made of blood. The clonotype was recovered from a woman between 25 and 40 years old in good health. In DNA form, the CDR3 reads TGTGCCAGTAGCAAAACCCCGTCCCCACGACCGGGACTAGCGGGAGGCTATGAGCAGTTCTTC. This encodes CASSKTPSPRPGLAGGYEQFF.